Presented here are 25 T cell receptor beta chains from one specimen sequenced in a study of blood T cell repertoires in COVID-19. Sequenced by immunoSEQ multiplex PCR; TCRdb stores in-frame clones only, minus some. The table includes about 210,000 clones, approximately 80% detected once. The specimen was peripheral blood. The receptors shown here come from a man aged 55 to 70 with acute or convalescent COVID-19.

The chain couples TRBV9 to TRBJ2-1; 8 nucleotides line up with TRBD2. Germline V gene lookup returns CDR1 SGDLS and CDR2 YYNGEE. The CDR3 is 15 amino acids. With V trimmed by 0 bases and J by 6 bases, 5 bases remained unmatched. Written as DNA, the CDR3 is TGTGCCAGCAGCGTAGATGGCGGGAGGTTCAATGAGCAGTTCTTC. Translated: CASSVDGGRFNEQFF.

This clone occurred a few times. The sample holds other DNA sequences that translate to the same CDR3. This chain uses TRBV12-3 or TRBV12-4 with TRBJ1-5; no clear D gene. The CDR3 has 13 amino acids. The V gene lost 2 bases and the J gene lost 6 bases, with 8 bases spanning the gap. The CDR3 sequence: CASSLTAGQPQHF. The DNA for the CDR3 is TGTGCCAGCAGTTTAACAGCCGGTCAGCCCCAGCATTTT.

The chain employs TRBV5-1 and TRBJ1-2; TRBD1 is a possible D gene (6 bases). The CDR3 loop spans 15 amino acids. Per germline, CDR1 SGHRS and CDR2 YFSETQ. Trimming cost V 3 bases and J 9 bases, with 21 bases left between them. The CDR3 loop reads CASSSDFRTDLSYTF. DNA for the CDR3: TGCGCCAGCAGCTCTGATTTCCGGACAGATTTAAGCTACACCTTC. Full variable domain (outside the CDR3, taken from reference TRBV5-1 and TRBJ1-2): KAGVTQTPRYLIKTRGQQVTLSCSPISGHRSVSWYQQTPGQGLQFLFEYFSETQRNKGNFPGRFSGRQFSNSRSEMNVSTLELGDSALYLCASSSDFRTDLSYTFGSGTRLTVV.

This clone was seen many times. J is TRBJ1-1 and V is TRBV3-1 (or the pseudogene TRBV3-2); D is unresolved. V dropped 3 bases and J dropped 1 base, with 12 bases sitting between them. Per germline, CDR1 LGHDT and CDR2 YNNKEL (reference sequence). CDR3 size: 15 residues. CDR3 protein: CASSHGRHPNTEAFF. As DNA, the CDR3 is TGTGCCAGCAGCCATGGGCGACATCCGAACACTGAAGCTTTCTTT.

The gene calls are TRBV7-9 and TRBJ1-5, with 11 bases lining up with TRBD1. This CDR3 spans 17 amino acids. V was pared by 5 bases and J by 1 base, with 7 bases of the junction left unmatched. Germline V lookup: CDR1 SEHNR, CDR2 FQNEAQ (reference sequence). The CDR3 sequence is CASSPGQGAGSNQPQHF. The CDR3 DNA follows: TGTGCCAGCAGCCCCGGACAGGGGGCAGGAAGCAATCAGCCCCAGCATTTT.

The CDR3 reads CASSPWQGDTEAFF. The CDR3 DNA reads TGTGCCAGCTCACCATGGCAGGGTGACACTGAAGCTTTCTTT. The chain carries TRBV18 and TRBJ1-1, with D possibly matching TRBD1 (5 bases). CDR3 length equals 14 residues. Trimming took off 2 bases at V and 3 bases at J, with 10 bases between the two ends. Looked up from germline, CDR1 is KGHSH and CDR2 is LQKENI.

J is TRBJ1-2 and V is TRBV30; TRBD1 agrees at 8 bases. The CDR3 totals 13 residues. CDR1 is GTSNPN, CDR2 SVGIG, per germline (reference sequence). V was pared by 2 bases and J by 4 bases, with 3 bases of the junction left unmatched. Here the CDR3 reads CAWSRQGSYGYTF. The CDR3 nucleotides read TGTGCCTGGAGTCGACAGGGGTCCTATGGCTACACCTTC.

The chain joins TRBV2 to TRBJ2-2; D is unresolved. The V end was cut by 5 bases, the J end by 6 bases, with 10 bases between. This CDR3 is 13 amino acids long. Germline CDR1 reads SNHLY; CDR2 reads FYNNEI. The CDR3 bases are TGTGCCAGCAGTTCCCAAAATCCCGGGGAGCTGTTTTTT. It specifies CASSSQNPGELFF. Based on the CDR3 plus reference TRBV2 and TRBJ2-2, the full variable domain is EPEVTQTPSHQVTQMGQEVILRCVPISNHLYFYWYRQILGQKVEFLVSFYNNEISEKSEIFDDQFSVERPDGSNFTLKIRSTKLEDSAMYFCASSSQNPGELFFGEGSRLTVL.

The table lists this clone with a count of one. The chain combines TRBV2 with TRBJ2-5; 8 bases agree with TRBD2. Trimming took 5 bases from V and 5 from J; bases not matched to a gene: 13. The CDR3 runs to 16 residues. From germline, CDR1 is SNHLY and CDR2 FYNNEI. The CDR3 region is CASSLLFAGGGETQYF. In DNA form, the CDR3 reads TGTGCCAGCAGTCTCCTCTTTGCGGGGGGTGGGGAGACCCAGTACTTC. Complete variable domain (other parts from reference TRBV2 and TRBJ2-5): EPEVTQTPSHQVTQMGQEVILRCVPISNHLYFYWYRQILGQKVEFLVSFYNNEISEKSEIFDDQFSVERPDGSNFTLKIRSTKLEDSAMYFCASSLLFAGGGETQYFGPGTRLLVL.

This sequence joins TRBV6-5 and TRBJ1-4, with a weak D call TRBD1 (6 bases). The CDR3 has 11 amino acids. The V gene's germline CDR1 is MNHEY and CDR2 SVGAGI. Trimming stripped 7 bases from V and 10 bases from J, with 10 bases between. The chain's CDR3 is CASTGEGKLFF. The CDR3 region has the DNA TGTGCCAGCACAGGGGAGGGAAAACTGTTTTTT.

DNA of the CDR3: TGTGCCAGCAGTCGGGACAACAATCAGCCCCAGCATTTT. This translates into CASSRDNNQPQHF. This chain connects TRBV6-6 to TRBJ1-5; a weak D match, TRBD1 (6 bases). The CDR3 totals 13 residues. The germline V and J ends were trimmed by 5 bases and 3 bases, with 8 bases remaining between them. Germline lookup yields CDR1 MNHNY and CDR2 SVGAGI (reference sequence).

The V call is TRBV5-6, the J call TRBJ2-1; D not certain. Between the trimmed V and J ends, which lost 0 bases and 3 bases, there was a span of 7 bases. Looked up from germline, CDR1 is SGHDT and CDR2 is YYEEEE. The CDR3 loop spans 14 amino acids. Here the CDR3 DNA reads TGTGCCAGCAGCTTGGGGCAGGTCTACAATGAGCAGTTCTTC. Protein sequence: CASSLGQVYNEQFF.

There are a few counts of this clone. V gene TRBV24-1 combines with J gene TRBJ1-5, with D perhaps TRBD1 (5 bases). V dropped 4 bases and J dropped 9 bases, with 15 bases sitting between them. CDR3 length: 14 residues. Germline-derived CDR1 and CDR2 are KGHDR and SFDVKD. Written as DNA, the CDR3 is TGTGCCACCAGTGAGTGGGACGGGCGGGGGCCCCAGCATTTT. Translated, it gives CATSEWDGRGPQHF.

The V gene is TRBV11-2, the J gene TRBJ2-1, with TRBD2 matching over 10 bases. The CDR3 runs to 14 residues. Trimming cost V 3 bases and J 6 bases; bases outside gene matches: 2. Germline CDR1 reads SGHAT; CDR2 reads FQNNGV. CDR3 sequence (DNA): TGTGCCAGCAGCTTTACTAGCGGGGTCAATGAGCAGTTCTTC. It encodes CASSFTSGVNEQFF.

V is TRBV18 and J is TRBJ2-7; no definite D call. The CDR3 sequence is 13 residues long. The germline V and J ends were trimmed by 5 bases and 0 bases, with 8 bases remaining between them. In germline, CDR1 is KGHSH, CDR2 LQKENI. The CDR3 region is CASSTPSSYEQYF. The CDR3 DNA sequence: TGTGCCAGCTCAACGCCGAGCTCCTACGAGCAGTACTTC.

This clone was seen just once. The rearrangement links TRBV25-1 to TRBJ1-4; D gene uncertain. Trimming took off 5 bases at V and 2 bases at J, with 15 bases between the two ends. The germline gives CDR1 MGHDK, CDR2 SYGVNS. This CDR3 is 16 amino acids long. The CDR3 is CASSFPPAGTNEKLFF. CDR3 DNA: TGTGCCAGCAGTTTCCCCCCGGCAGGCACTAATGAAAAACTGTTTTTT.

The rearrangement joins TRBV3-1 (or the pseudogene TRBV3-2) to TRBJ2-7; D may be TRBD2 (6 bases). The germline V gene has CDR1 LGHDT and CDR2 YNNKEL (reference sequence). Deletions cut 0 bases from V and 3 bases from J, with 15 bases between. CDR3 length: 16 amino acids. The CDR3 DNA sequence: TGTGCCAGCAGCCAAGAAGGGTGGGAGGCGGACTACGAGCAGTACTTC. It encodes CASSQEGWEADYEQYF.

V is TRBV18 and J is TRBJ1-2; D call uncertain. This CDR3 contains 16 residues. Germline V CDR1 and CDR2: KGHSH, LQKENI. V dropped 0 bases and J dropped 8 bases, with 19 bases sitting between them. The CDR3 loop reads CASSPPGSGRYQGYTF. DNA of the CDR3: TGTGCCAGCTCACCACCGGGGAGTGGCAGGTATCAGGGCTACACCTTC.

This chain's CDR3 is CASRPREGPYEQYF. For the CDR3, the DNA is TGTGCCAGCCGGCCGCGGGAGGGCCCTTACGAGCAGTACTTC. V is TRBV2 and J is TRBJ2-7; 9 bases agree with TRBD2. The length of the CDR3 is 14 residues. V was clipped by 8 bases and J by 4 bases; unmatched bases: 9. The germline V gene has CDR1 SNHLY and CDR2 FYNNEI.

V is TRBV12-3 or TRBV12-4 and J is TRBJ1-2; the match to TRBD1 covers 8 bases. The CDR3 totals 13 residues. With 6 bases clipped from V and 4 bases from J, the junction kept 4 bases outside the gene matches. This CDR3 is CASSQTGGYGYTF. For the CDR3, the DNA is TGTGCCAGCAGCCAAACAGGGGGCTATGGCTACACCTTC.

The V gene is TRBV7-9, the J gene TRBJ2-7, with a tentative D call TRBD1 (6 bases). The CDR3 runs to 13 residues. Germline V lookup: CDR1 SEHNR, CDR2 FQNEAQ (reference sequence). The ends were cut back, 1 base at V and 6 bases at J, with 10 bases in the middle. CDR3 in DNA: TGTGCCAGCAGCTTAGGGACAGTCGGCGAGCAGTACTTC. Its protein product is CASSLGTVGEQYF. The whole variable domain, filled in from reference TRBV7-9 and TRBJ2-7, reads DTGVSQNPRHKITKRGQNVTFRCDPISEHNRLYWYRQTLGQGPEFLTYFQNEAQLEKSRLLSDRFSAERPKGSFSTLEIQRTEQGDSAMYLCASSLGTVGEQYFGPGTRLTVT.

The V and J genes are TRBV19 and TRBJ1-4; D ambiguous. The germline gives CDR1 LNHDA, CDR2 SQIVND (reference sequence). The CDR3 spans 16 residues. Trimming pared 1 base from V and 8 bases from J, leaving 17 bases between. The CDR3 sequence: CASSIAEGGGGEKLFF. The CDR3 DNA sequence: TGTGCCAGTAGTATAGCAGAGGGCGGAGGAGGCGAAAAACTGTTTTTT.

This sequence joins TRBV10-1 and TRBJ2-7; 7 nucleotides line up with TRBD2. V was clipped by 6 bases and J by 6 bases; unmatched bases: 8. CDR3 size: 13 residues. The V gene's germline CDR1 is WNHNN and CDR2 SYGVQD (reference sequence). CDR3 sequence reads: CASSDGTTREQYF. CDR3 DNA sequence: TGCGCCAGCAGCGATGGGACTACTCGCGAGCAGTACTTC.

The gene calls are TRBV6-2 or TRBV6-3 and TRBJ1-2; no definite D call. V dropped 5 bases and J dropped 8 bases, with 12 bases sitting between them. CDR3 length equals 12 residues. CDR1 is MNHEY, CDR2 SVGEGT, per germline. The CDR3 bases are TGTGCCAGCAGTCCGACCGACACGGGCTACACCTTC. Amino acids: CASSPTDTGYTF.

This clone was counted between two and nine times. The V gene is TRBV4-1, the J gene TRBJ1-6, with D possibly being TRBD1 (5 bases). The CDR3 has 15 amino acids. Germline lookup yields CDR1 MGHRA and CDR2 YSYEKL. Trimming removed 0 bases from V and 10 bases from J, with 13 bases in between. CDR3 sequence: CASSQDGQGGSPLHF. The CDR3 DNA reads as TGCGCCAGCAGCCAAGACGGTCAGGGAGGCTCACCCCTCCACTTT.